These 28 T cell receptor beta chains were all obtained from the same sample, sequenced in a study of blood T cell repertoires in COVID-19 (TCRdb year 2020). The method behind the library was the immunoSEQ multiplex PCR assay. TCRdb obtained this table from immuneACCESS and retained in-frame rearrangements with V and J assigned. These tables miss some clones; where compared with another copy, unresolved V genes account for less than half of the shortfall, and the remainder is unexplained. This sample is represented by approximately 100,000 clones; more than 75% of them were singletons. About 14% of the sample rests with the top ten. The sequenced sample was peripheral blood. The receptors shown here come from a woman between 70 and 85 years old with acute or convalescent COVID-19.

This chain links TRBV28 with TRBJ2-2; TRBD1 matches at 11 bases. V was pared by 1 base and J by 3 bases, with 4 bases of the junction left unmatched. The CDR3 runs 17 residues. Germline loops: CDR1 MDHEN, CDR2 SYDVKM. The CDR3 region has the DNA TGTGCCAGCAGTTTATTGAGGACAGGGGGCGACACCGGGGAGCTGTTTTTT. Translation gives CASSLLRTGGDTGELFF.

To note about this clone: Other DNA sequences in this sample translate to the same CDR3. The chain recombines TRBV15 with TRBJ1-2; D is unclear. V was shortened by 0 bases and J by 7 bases, with 12 bases between the two germline ends. The germline V gene has CDR1 LNHNV and CDR2 YYDKDF (reference sequence). The CDR3 runs 14 residues. The CDR3 reads CATSRDRFPGGYTF. CDR3 bases: TGTGCCACCAGCAGAGATCGGTTCCCAGGTGGCTACACCTTC.

In its sample, this clone was seen a few times. The chain is built from TRBV10-1 and TRBJ1-1; 8 positions agree with TRBD1. The CDR3 totals 13 residues. Unmatched junction bases numbered 5, after V lost 6 bases and J lost 5 bases. Germline-derived CDR1 and CDR2 are WNHNN and SYGVQD (reference sequence). The CDR3: CASRQGARTEAFF. Written as DNA, the CDR3 is TGCGCCAGCAGGCAGGGGGCGCGAACTGAAGCTTTCTTT.

The genes are TRBV5-1 and TRBJ2-7; 7 nucleotides agree with TRBD1. The CDR3 is 14 residues long. The ends lost 4 bases at V and 0 bases at J; junction bases unmatched: 4. Germline V gives CDR1 SGHRS, CDR2 YFSETQ. The CDR3 coding sequence is TGCGCCAGCAGCGTTGACAGGGACTCCTACGAGCAGTACGTC. It codes for CASSVDRDSYEQYV.

The chain recombines TRBV5-1 with TRBJ2-1; weak D call: TRBD1 (6 bases). CDR1 and CDR2 (germline): SGHRS, YFSETQ. Trimming pared 5 bases from V and 4 bases from J, leaving 16 bases between. The CDR3 contains 15 residues. The CDR3 DNA reads as TGCGCCAGCAGAAGTTCGACAGGTCCGTACAATGAGCAGTTCTTC. Translated: CASRSSTGPYNEQFF.

The chain links TRBV4-3 to TRBJ2-1, with 8 bases aligning to TRBD2. Germline CDR1 is LGHNA and CDR2 is YSLEER. This CDR3 is built from 15 residues. V was pared by 0 bases and J by 6 bases, with 4 bases of the junction left unmatched. This CDR3 reads CASSQEAGAGNEQFF. DNA of the CDR3: TGCGCCAGCAGCCAAGAAGCGGGAGCGGGCAATGAGCAGTTCTTC.

This chain connects TRBV18 to TRBJ2-5; weak D call: TRBD2 (6 bases). The germline V gene has CDR1 KGHSH and CDR2 LQKENI. Between the trimmed V and J ends, which lost 1 base and 5 bases, there was a span of 14 bases. The CDR3 is 15 amino acids. The CDR3 region has the DNA TGTGCCAGCTCACCACGGGGAGACCGGGGGGAGACCCAGTACTTC. Protein product: CASSPRGDRGETQYF.

The J gene is TRBJ1-2, the V gene TRBV11-2; 10 bases fit TRBD1. The CDR3 runs 14 residues. The V gene end was trimmed by 1 base and the J gene end by 8 bases; junction bases not matched to a gene: 4. CDR1 is SGHAT and CDR2 is FQNNGV in the germline V gene. The CDR3 DNA is TGTGCCAGCAGCTTAGCGGGACAGGGGCGAGGCTACACCTTC. This codes for CASSLAGQGRGYTF.

The chain carries TRBV19 and TRBJ2-1; perhaps TRBD2 as D (5 bases). Trimming removed 3 bases from V and 5 bases from J, with 17 bases in between. The CDR3 is 16 amino acids. Germline V gene lookup returns CDR1 LNHDA and CDR2 SQIVND (reference sequence). The CDR3 DNA follows: TGTGCCAGTAGTATCTCGAGGGCCCGAACCGACAATGAGCAGTTCTTC. Protein product: CASSISRARTDNEQFF. Variable domain in full (rest from reference TRBV19 and TRBJ2-1): DGGITQSPKYLFRKEGQNVTLSCEQNLNHDAMYWYRQDPGQGLRLIYYSQIVNDFQKGDIAEGYSVSREKKESFPLTVTSAQKNPTAFYLCASSISRARTDNEQFFGPGTRLTVL.

The chain recombines TRBV11-2 with TRBJ2-1, with a tentative D call TRBD1 (5 bases). This CDR3 region has 12 residues. Looked up from germline, CDR1 is SGHAT and CDR2 is FQNNGV. Trimming cost V 5 bases and J 10 bases, with 12 bases left between them. In DNA, the CDR3 is TGTGCCAGCAGCCCCACAGGCGGAGAGCAGTTCTTC. It specifies CASSPTGGEQFF.

This chain's CDR3 is CASSGIRLAVNTGELFF. The CDR3 bases are TGTGCCAGTAGTGGTATCCGGCTAGCGGTCAACACCGGGGAGCTGTTTTTT. The rearrangement links TRBV19 to TRBJ2-2, with TRBD2 matching 7 bases. J was trimmed by 2 bases and V by 5 bases; bases with no gene match: 11. Germline V gene data show CDR1 as LNHDA and CDR2 as SQIVND (reference sequence). There are 17 residues in the CDR3.

The chain uses TRBV9 and TRBJ1-6, with 7 bases aligning to TRBD1. V dropped 4 bases and J dropped 4; count of bases not matched to a gene: 2. Germline CDR1 and CDR2: SGDLS and YYNGEE. The CDR3 has 14 residues. CDR3 sequence: CASSTGQYNSPLHF. The CDR3 DNA reads as TGTGCCAGCAGCACGGGACAGTATAATTCACCCCTCCACTTT.

This clone was detected once. The chain links TRBV28 to TRBJ1-1; tentative D call: TRBD1 (6 bases). The CDR3 extends over 13 amino acids. The germline CDR1 and CDR2 sequences are MDHEN and SYDVKM. V lost 5 bases, J lost 11 bases, and 18 bases lay in between. CDR3 sequence reads: CASSPGPQRGAFF. DNA for the CDR3: TGTGCCAGCAGTCCCGGGCCCCAAAGGGGGGCTTTCTTT.

CDR3 nucleotide sequence: TGCGCCAGCAGCGAACTAGCGGGGGGCAGCTATGGCTACACCTTC. Residues: CASSELAGGSYGYTF. This chain uses TRBV5-1 with TRBJ1-2; tentatively, D is TRBD1 (6 bases). Looked up from germline, CDR1 is SGHRS and CDR2 is YFSETQ. V lost 4 bases and J lost 4, with 17 bases in between. There are 15 residues in the CDR3.

The chain links TRBV24-1 to TRBJ2-1, with D possibly matching TRBD2 (6 bases). The germline gives CDR1 KGHDR, CDR2 SFDVKD. V gave up 4 bases and J gave up 3 bases, with 15 bases separating them. The CDR3 totals 16 residues. CDR3 region: CATSDRLAYLYNEQFF. CDR3 DNA sequence: TGTGCCACCAGTGACCGGCTAGCGTATCTCTACAATGAGCAGTTCTTC.

The V gene is TRBV18, the J gene TRBJ1-3; tentatively, D is TRBD1 (5 bases). The V gene's germline CDR1 is KGHSH and CDR2 LQKENI. Trimming removed 3 bases from V and 6 bases from J, with 15 bases in between. CDR3 length: 15 residues. The CDR3 coding sequence is TGTGCCAGCTCACCCTTCAGGGCAGAGGAAAACACCATATATTTT. It codes for CASSPFRAEENTIYF.

This clone came up a few times. The gene calls are TRBV5-6 and TRBJ2-2; no clear D gene. The CDR3 runs 14 residues. Trimming removed 2 bases at V and 3 bases at J, with 8 bases between. CDR1 and CDR2 (germline): SGHDT, YYEEEE. CDR3 sequence (DNA): TGTGCCAGCAGCTTCGGCAGGTACACCGGGGAGCTGTTTTTT. This gives the protein CASSFGRYTGELFF.

V is TRBV2 and J is TRBJ1-2; 9 bases are shared with TRBD1. V lost 8 bases to trimming and J lost 7 bases; unmatched junction nucleotides: 8. The CDR3 is 13 amino acids. Germline values: CDR1 SNHLY, CDR2 FYNNEI. The CDR3 bases are TGTGCCAGCCTAGGGACAGGGCTTCGTGGCTACACCTTC. Protein product: CASLGTGLRGYTF.

Turning to this clone: A junction end diverges from the germline sequence, so it may reflect a read error. The V and J genes are TRBV18 and TRBJ1-1; D gene ambiguous. Germline V gene sequence: CDR1 KGHSH, CDR2 LQKENI. The CDR3 length is 16 residues. This CDR3 reads CASSPTQRSSNPEAFF. CDR3 sequence (DNA): TGTGCCAGCTCACCAACCCAGCGGAGCTCGAACCCTGAAGCTTTCTTT.

The V call is TRBV4-1, the J call TRBJ1-4; D is possibly TRBD1 (5 bases). The CDR3 loop spans 17 amino acids. V dropped 0 bases and J dropped 5 bases, with 16 bases sitting between them. In germline, CDR1 is MGHRA, CDR2 YSYEKL. Here the CDR3 DNA reads TGCGCCAGCAGCCAAGAAATGCGGGACGTATCGAATGAAAAACTGTTTTTT. Translating it yields CASSQEMRDVSNEKLFF.

This sequence joins TRBV5-1 and TRBJ2-3, with TRBD2 matching over 8 bases. The CDR3 length is 12 residues. J lost 13 bases, V lost 5 bases, and 9 bases had no gene match. CDR1 and CDR2 from the germline V gene are SGHRS and YFSETQ. Here the CDR3 DNA reads TGCGCCAGCAGTCGTTCCGGGGGGGAAAAGTATTTT. This codes for CASSRSGGEKYF.

A few counts support this clone. The V and J genes are TRBV19 and TRBJ2-2; 11 bases line up with TRBD2. From germline, CDR1 is LNHDA and CDR2 SQIVND (reference sequence). V shed 7 bases and J 0 bases; nucleotides not matched to a gene: 4. CDR3 length: 16 residues. CDR3 nucleotides: TGTGCCAGTAATCTAGCGGGGGGTCCGAACACCGGGGAGCTGTTTTTT. Protein sequence: CASNLAGGPNTGELFF.

This chain joins TRBV23-1 and TRBJ2-7, with D possibly being TRBD2 (5 bases). TRBV23-1 is treated as an ORF (open reading frame) with a function not yet certain. The germline V and J ends were trimmed by 0 bases and 6 bases, with 9 bases remaining between them. This CDR3 is 13 amino acids long. DNA for the CDR3: TGCGCCAGCAGTCAATCGAGGGTAAGCGAGCAGTACGTC. Amino acid sequence: CASSQSRVSEQYV.

This clone came up once. V is TRBV9 and J is TRBJ2-2, with 12 nucleotides matching TRBD2. The CDR3 is made up of 19 amino acids. V shed 3 bases and J 4 bases; nucleotides not matched to a gene: 13. CDR1 and CDR2 (germline): SGDLS, YYNGEE. CDR3 sequence: CASSARILAGGPSTGELFF. In nucleotides, the CDR3 is TGTGCCAGCAGCGCCCGAATACTAGCGGGAGGCCCTAGCACCGGGGAGCTGTTTTTT.

This clone was detected only once. The chain recombines TRBV9 with TRBJ2-3, with D unclear. V lost 0 bases and J lost 3, with 8 bases in between. This CDR3 has 14 amino acids. Germline V gives CDR1 SGDLS, CDR2 YYNGEE. CDR3 protein: CASSVVQDTDTQYF. The CDR3 DNA is TGTGCCAGCAGCGTAGTTCAGGATACAGATACGCAGTATTTT.

The chain recombines TRBV18 with TRBJ1-2; D unresolved. The CDR3 runs 13 residues. CDR1 is KGHSH and CDR2 is LQKENI in the germline V gene. The ends were cut back, 6 bases at V and 2 bases at J, with 10 bases in the middle. The chain's CDR3 is CASSHGFNYGYTF. The CDR3 bases are TGTGCCAGCTCTCACGGTTTCAACTATGGCTACACCTTC.

The chain employs TRBV10-1 and TRBJ2-2, with D possibly matching TRBD2 (5 bases). Germline CDR1 reads WNHNN; CDR2 reads SYGVQD (reference sequence). The germline V and J ends were trimmed by 2 bases and 2 bases, with 9 bases remaining between them. The CDR3 covers 15 residues. This CDR3 is CASSEPASNTGELFF. The CDR3 DNA reads TGCGCCAGCAGTGAGCCCGCTAGCAACACCGGGGAGCTGTTTTTT.

This chain joins TRBV10-2 and TRBJ2-1; 9 positions match TRBD1. Trimming cost V 7 bases and J 4 bases; bases outside gene matches: 2. In germline, CDR1 is WSHSY, CDR2 SAAADI. This CDR3 contains 13 residues. The CDR3 region is CASKQGAYNEQFF. The CDR3 nucleotides read TGCGCCAGCAAACAGGGGGCGTACAATGAGCAGTTCTTC.